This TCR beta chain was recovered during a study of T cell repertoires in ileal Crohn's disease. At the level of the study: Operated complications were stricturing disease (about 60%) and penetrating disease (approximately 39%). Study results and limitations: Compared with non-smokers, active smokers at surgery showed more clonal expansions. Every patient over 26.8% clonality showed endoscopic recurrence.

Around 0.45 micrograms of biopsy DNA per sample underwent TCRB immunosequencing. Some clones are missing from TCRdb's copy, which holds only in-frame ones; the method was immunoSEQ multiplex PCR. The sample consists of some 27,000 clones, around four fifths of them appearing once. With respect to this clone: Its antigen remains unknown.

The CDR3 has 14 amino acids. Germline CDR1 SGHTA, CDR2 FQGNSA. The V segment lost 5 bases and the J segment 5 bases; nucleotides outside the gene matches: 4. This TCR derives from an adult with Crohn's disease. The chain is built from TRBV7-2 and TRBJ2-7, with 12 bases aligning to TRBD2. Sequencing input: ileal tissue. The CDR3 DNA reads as TGTGCCAGCAGCCCACTAGCGGGGGGCCACGAGCAGTACTTC. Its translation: CASSPLAGGHEQYF.